A selection of T cell receptor beta chains follows, all from one sample in a study of memory CD4+ T cells and cytomegalovirus serostatus. TCRdb's table, derived via immunoSEQ multiplex PCR, lists solely in-frame clones and lacks some. The sample contains 55,000 to 60,000 clones, 80% to 90% of which appear only once. The sequenced sample was memory CD4+ T cells from blood. The origin of the receptors is an adult in good health and CMV-seronegative. CDR3s include the opening cysteine and the closing phenylalanine or tryptophan. The D gene is left open where the match is weak. Clone size is shown for a subset of rows, as once, few, many or a class of expanded clone.

abundance	v_gene	j_gene	d_gene	CDR3aa	CDR3nt
NA	TRBV19	TRBJ2-7	NA	CASSMFPKASAYEQYF	TGTGCCAGTAGTATGTTCCCCAAGGCTAGCGCCTACGAGCAGTACTTC
NA	TRBV7-9	TRBJ2-3	TRBD2	CASSLGLAQSTDTQYF	TGTGCCAGCAGCTTGGGACTAGCGCAGAGCACAGATACGCAGTATTTT
NA	TRBV5-6	TRBJ2-1	TRBD2	CASSLGRPKTSGNNEQFF	TGTGCCAGCAGCTTGGGGCGTCCGAAGACTAGCGGGAACAATGAGCAGTTCTTC
NA	TRBV7-2	TRBJ2-3	NA	CASRPASTDTQYF	TGTGCCAGCAGGCCAGCGAGCACAGATACGCAGTATTTT
NA	TRBV5-4	TRBJ2-2	NA	CASSSDGVGELFF	TGTGCCAGCAGCTCGGATGGGGTCGGGGAGCTGTTTTTT
NA	TRBV15	TRBJ1-5	TRBD1	CATSRPTRQGWTQPQHF	TGTGCCACCAGCAGACCAACAAGACAGGGTTGGACTCAGCCCCAGCATTTT
NA	TRBV19	TRBJ1-4	NA	CASSIALGTNEKLFF	TGTGCCAGTAGTATAGCCCTCGGCACTAATGAAAAACTGTTTTTT
NA	TRBV27	TRBJ2-7	NA	CASSLKSRSSYEQYF	TGTGCCAGCAGTTTAAAATCAAGGAGCTCCTACGAGCAGTACTTC
NA	TRBV6-1	TRBJ2-7	TRBD2	CASSEARSGRGSYEQYF	TGTGCCAGCAGTGAAGCGCGGTCGGGGAGGGGTAGCTACGAGCAGTACTTC
few	TRBV9	TRBJ1-1	NA	CASETDFDTEAFF	TGTGCCAGTGAGACAGATTTCGACACTGAAGCTTTCTTT
NA	TRBV6-4	TRBJ1-1	NA	CASSERAGMNTEAFF	TGTGCCAGCAGTGAAAGAGCAGGCATGAACACTGAAGCTTTCTTT
NA	TRBV6-5	TRBJ2-7	TRBD1	CASRVGTGGTYEQYF	TGTGCCAGCAGGGTCGGGACAGGGGGTACTTACGAGCAGTACTTC
NA	TRBV28	TRBJ1-3	NA	CASASGRNTIYF	TGTGCCAGCGCCTCTGGGAGAAACACCATATATTTT
NA	TRBV5-1	TRBJ1-4	NA	CASSDGQTEKLFF	TGCGCCAGCAGCGACGGACAGACAGAAAAACTGTTTTTT
NA	TRBV27	TRBJ2-7	TRBD2	CASSLTGTSAEQYF	TGTGCCAGCAGTTTAACCGGGACTAGCGCCGAGCAGTACTTC
NA	TRBV11-3	TRBJ2-3	NA	CASSSKAREGDTQYF	TGTGCCAGCAGCTCGAAGGCCAGGGAAGGAGATACGCAGTATTTT
NA	TRBV28	TRBJ2-3	TRBD2	CASSRASGMSDTQYF	TGTGCCAGCAGTCGTGCTAGCGGGATGAGTGATACGCAGTATTTT
NA	TRBV9	TRBJ2-2	NA	CASSSLGSGTGELFF	TGTGCCAGCAGCTCTCTTGGTAGCGGCACCGGGGAGCTGTTTTTT
NA	TRBV2	TRBJ2-7	TRBD1	CASSVRGQGSYEQYF	TGTGCCAGCAGTGTAAGGGGACAGGGTTCCTACGAGCAGTACTTC
NA	TRBV19	TRBJ2-4	TRBD1	CASSIPGTGGRSSYF	TGTGCCAGTAGTATCCCCGGGACAGGGGGCCGCTCTTCTTACTTC
NA	TRBV21-1	TRBJ2-5	NA	CASSKSVAQYF	TGTGCCAGCAGCAAGAGCGTGGCCCAGTACTTC
NA	TRBV11-2	TRBJ1-3	NA	CASSFGITGNTIYF	TGTGCCAGCAGCTTCGGCATTACTGGAAACACCATATATTTT
once	TRBV11-2	TRBJ2-1	NA	CASSLGGRIEQFF	TGTGCCAGCAGCTTAGGGGGAAGGATTGAGCAGTTCTTC
NA	TRBV25-1	TRBJ2-7	TRBD1	CASQAGTAFFSYEQYF	TGTGCCAGCCAGGCAGGGACAGCGTTCTTCTCCTACGAGCAGTACTTC
few	TRBV28	TRBJ1-4	TRBD1	CASSIPGQGQSNEKLFF	TGTGCCAGCAGTATACCGGGACAGGGCCAGTCTAATGAAAAACTGTTTTTT
NA	TRBV7-9	TRBJ2-1	NA	CASSLGEGVNEQFF	TGTGCCAGCAGCTTAGGTGAGGGCGTCAATGAGCAGTTCTTC
NA	TRBV30	TRBJ2-7	TRBD2	CAWSVWRERIEQYF	TGTGCCTGGAGTGTATGGCGGGAGAGGATAGAGCAGTACTTC
NA	TRBV6-1	TRBJ2-7	TRBD1	CASSDKDRGRYEQYF	TGTGCCAGCAGTGATAAGGACAGGGGGAGGTACGAGCAGTACTTC
NA	TRBV19	TRBJ2-1	NA	CASSRGGSGSEQFF	TGTGCCAGTAGTCGCGGCGGTTCTGGTAGTGAGCAGTTCTTC
NA	TRBV29-1	TRBJ2-1	TRBD2	CSGSTPTSLSYNEQFF	TGCAGCGGATCGACACCGACTAGCCTCTCCTACAATGAGCAGTTCTTC
NA	TRBV10-1	TRBJ2-7	NA	CASSESIVADYEQYF	TGCGCCAGCAGTGAGTCGATTGTGGCTGACTACGAGCAGTACTTC
NA	TRBV6-1	TRBJ2-3	NA	CASSEQGSSTDTQYF	TGTGCCAGCAGTGAGCAGGGGTCGAGCACAGATACGCAGTATTTT
once	TRBV18	TRBJ2-7	NA	CASSKDRQNYEQYF	TGTGCCAGCTCAAAAGACAGGCAAAACTACGAGCAGTACTTC
NA	TRBV29-1	TRBJ1-1	NA	CSVVRLVAFF	TGCAGCGTTGTAAGGTTGGTAGCTTTCTTT
once	TRBV19	TRBJ1-5	NA	CASTSLIGGNQPQHF	TGTGCCAGTACCTCCCTTATCGGGGGTAATCAGCCCCAGCATTTT
NA	TRBV9	TRBJ1-2	TRBD1	CASSQTNRGEDYGYTF	TGTGCCAGCAGCCAGACCAACAGGGGTGAGGACTATGGCTACACCTTC
NA	TRBV10-1	TRBJ1-1	TRBD1	CASSRTGDTEAFF	TGCGCCAGCAGCCGGACAGGGGACACTGAAGCTTTCTTT
NA	TRBV29-1	TRBJ2-1	NA	CSVGRLEDEQFF	TGCAGCGTTGGGAGACTAGAAGATGAGCAGTTCTTC
NA	TRBV27	TRBJ1-1	TRBD1	CASSFSTGANTEAFF	TGTGCCAGCAGTTTCAGTACAGGGGCGAACACTGAAGCTTTCTTT
NA	TRBV7-9	TRBJ1-2	NA	CASSLEPHGYTF	TGTGCCAGCAGCTTAGAGCCCCATGGCTACACCTTC
NA	TRBV28	TRBJ2-1	TRBD2	CASSLSGRLNNEQFF	TGTGCCAGCAGTTTAAGCGGGAGATTAAACAATGAGCAGTTCTTC
NA	TRBV4-2	TRBJ1-3	NA	CASSQGGAEENTIYF	TGTGCCAGCAGCCAAGGAGGGGCAGAGGAAAACACCATATATTTT
NA	TRBV10-2	TRBJ1-2	NA	CASSDKGVKANYGYTF	TGCGCCAGCAGTGACAAGGGAGTTAAAGCTAACTATGGCTACACCTTC
NA	TRBV6-5	TRBJ1-1	NA	CASRLNSEAFF	TGTGCCAGCAGACTCAACAGTGAAGCTTTCTTT
NA	TRBV7-2	TRBJ1-1	NA	CASSLGGANTEAFF	TGTGCCAGCAGCTTAGGCGGAGCGAACACTGAAGCTTTCTTT
NA	TRBV19	TRBJ1-2	TRBD1	CASISDRDRAYYGYTF	TGTGCCAGTATATCGGACCGGGACAGGGCCTACTATGGCTACACCTTC
NA	TRBV18	TRBJ1-5	TRBD1	CASSPSYDRGNQPQHF	TGTGCCAGCTCACCCTCATACGACAGGGGAAATCAGCCCCAGCATTTT
NA	TRBV18	TRBJ1-1	NA	CASSPGSSNTEAFF	TGTGCCAGCTCACCGGGCAGTAGCAACACTGAAGCTTTCTTT
NA	TRBV5-1	TRBJ2-1	NA	CASSFGQGRSNEQFF	TGCGCCAGCAGCTTCGGGCAGGGGCGTAGCAATGAGCAGTTCTTC